The rows below give T cell receptor beta chains drawn from one sample of a study of blood T cell repertoires in COVID-19. Repertoires were generated with immunoSEQ multiplex PCR, while TCRdb's copy carries only in-frame clones and drops some. The repertoire holds fewer than 85,000 clones, roughly nine tenths seen once, with more than 4.5% in the top ten. The sample consisted of peripheral blood. These receptors were taken from a man aged 60-69 years with acute or convalescent COVID-19. CDR3s include the opening cysteine and the closing phenylalanine or tryptophan. Fields, in order: V gene, J gene, clone size, D gene, CDR3 protein, CDR3 DNA. The D gene is left open where the match is weak. The size of a clone is reported for some rows only, either as once, few or many, or as a class for expanded clones.

TRBV2,TRBJ1-4,NA,NA,CASRELSEKLFF,TGTGCCAGCAGGGAGTTGAGTGAAAAACTGTTTTTT
TRBV7-8,TRBJ1-5,once,NA,CASSLGRGRIYSNQPQHF,TGTGCCAGCAGCTTAGGGCGGGGCCGGATATATAGCAATCAGCCCCAGCATTTT
TRBV2,TRBJ2-3,NA,TRBD2,CASNSLAASTDTQYF,TGTGCCAGCAATTCACTAGCGGCTAGCACAGATACGCAGTATTTT
TRBV25-1,TRBJ1-6,once,TRBD1,CASSPYRGNYNSPLHF,TGTGCCAGCAGTCCTTACAGGGGAAACTATAATTCACCCCTCCACTTT
TRBV30,TRBJ1-2,NA,TRBD1,CAWAGTGVGYTF,TGTGCCTGGGCCGGGACAGGGGTTGGCTACACCTTC
TRBV30,TRBJ1-2,NA,NA,CAWSLGATDNYGYTF,TGTGCCTGGAGCCTGGGGGCGACGGACAACTATGGCTACACCTTC
TRBV6-1,TRBJ2-7,NA,TRBD1,CASSEIGTGGYEQYF,TGTGCCAGCAGTGAAATTGGGACAGGGGGGTACGAGCAGTACTTC
TRBV7-2,TRBJ1-3,NA,NA,CASSLGGTPGNTIYF,TGTGCCAGCAGCTTAGGTGGCACACCTGGAAACACCATATATTTT
TRBV25-1,TRBJ1-2,NA,NA,CASSFGHGYTF,TGTGCCAGCTCCTTCGGTCATGGCTACACCTTC
TRBV7-2,TRBJ2-5,NA,NA,CASSLVGIQETQYF,TGTGCCAGCAGCTTAGTGGGCATCCAAGAGACCCAGTACTTC
TRBV28,TRBJ2-5,NA,NA,CASSFRGTSIYQETQYF,TGTGCCAGCAGTTTTCGAGGCACGTCGATTTATCAAGAGACCCAGTACTTC
TRBV19,TRBJ2-1,NA,TRBD2,CASSIESGGLDEQFF,TGTGCCAGTAGTATTGAAAGCGGGGGGCTCGATGAGCAGTTCTTC
TRBV20-1,TRBJ2-1,once,TRBD2,CSASGSGGARNEQFF,TGCAGTGCTAGTGGTAGCGGGGGGGCTCGCAATGAGCAGTTCTTC
TRBV6-1,TRBJ2-7,few,NA,CASSEAGGLSYEQYF,TGTGCCAGCAGTGAAGCCGGCGGTTTATCCTACGAGCAGTACTTC
TRBV30,TRBJ2-5,NA,TRBD2,CAWSVGGGMETQYF,TGTGCCTGGAGTGTGGGCGGGGGGATGGAGACCCAGTACTTC
TRBV5-8,TRBJ1-1,few,NA,CASSYLWGAFF,TGTGCCAGCAGCTACCTCTGGGGCGCTTTCTTT
TRBV5-4,TRBJ2-1,NA,TRBD2,CASSPTSGGRSYNEQFF,TGTGCCAGCAGCCCAACTAGCGGGGGGCGGTCCTACAATGAGCAGTTCTTC
TRBV27,TRBJ1-1,NA,NA,CASSPVLTGFIAEAFF,TGTGCCAGCAGCCCAGTCCTAACAGGGTTTATCGCTGAAGCTTTCTTT
TRBV3-1/TRBV3-2,TRBJ2-1,NA,TRBD2,CASSQDSASGLNEQFF,TGTGCCAGCAGCCAAGATTCGGCTAGCGGGCTAAATGAGCAGTTCTTC
TRBV2,TRBJ2-1,NA,TRBD2,CASSRTSGLYNEQFF,TGTGCCAGCAGTCGGACTAGCGGGCTTTACAATGAGCAGTTCTTC
TRBV19,TRBJ2-3,NA,TRBD1,CASSTTSPWTGGVGDTQYF,TGTGCCAGTAGTACCACCTCCCCCTGGACAGGGGGCGTGGGAGATACGCAGTATTTT
TRBV5-4,TRBJ1-3,NA,NA,CASSSGISQNTIYF,TGTGCCAGCAGCTCCGGGATCTCGCAAAACACCATATATTTT
TRBV4-3,TRBJ1-2,NA,NA,CASSQDGLALNYGYTF,TGCGCCAGCAGCCAAGATGGCCTGGCTTTAAACTATGGCTACACCTTC
TRBV24-1,TRBJ1-2,NA,NA,CATSDFSKGYTF,TGTGCCACCAGTGATTTTAGTAAAGGCTACACCTTC
TRBV19,TRBJ1-5,NA,NA,CASSIGGQQPQHF,TGTGCCAGTAGTATTGGGGGCCAGCAGCCCCAGCATTTT
TRBV12-5,TRBJ2-3,NA,NA,CASGRTEHSTDTQYF,TGTGCTAGTGGTCGGACAGAACATTCCACAGATACGCAGTATTTT
TRBV11-2,TRBJ2-1,NA,NA,CASSSPYNEQFF,TGTGCCAGCAGCTCCCCGTACAATGAGCAGTTCTTC
TRBV25-1,TRBJ1-2,NA,TRBD1,CASSDPTWTGENGYTF,TGTGCCAGCAGTGATCCGACATGGACAGGGGAGAATGGCTACACCTTC
TRBV5-1,TRBJ2-7,NA,NA,CASSLPGAYEQYF,TGCGCCAGCAGCTTACCGGGAGCCTACGAGCAGTACTTC
TRBV4-1,TRBJ1-4,once,TRBD1,CASSAHRGTNEKLFF,TGCGCCAGCAGCGCCCACAGGGGAACTAATGAAAAACTGTTTTTT
TRBV27,TRBJ1-5,NA,TRBD1,CATLNGTGHSQPQHF,TGTGCCACCCTAAACGGGACAGGGCATTCCCAGCCCCAGCATTTT
TRBV30,TRBJ1-2,NA,TRBD1,CAWVTGTGMGYGYTF,TGTGCCTGGGTTACCGGGACAGGGATGGGCTATGGCTACACCTTC
TRBV5-8,TRBJ2-7,once,NA,CASGGAGYEQYF,TGTGCCAGCGGGGGGGCGGGGTACGAGCAGTACTTC
TRBV3-1/TRBV3-2,TRBJ1-2,NA,NA,CASSQIKRDGYTF,TGTGCCAGCAGCCAAATTAAGAGGGATGGCTACACCTTC
TRBV3-1/TRBV3-2,TRBJ2-7,NA,NA,CASSQKQGVGYEQYF,TGTGCCAGCAGCCAAAAACAGGGTGTAGGGTACGAGCAGTACTTC
TRBV11-2,TRBJ2-7,NA,NA,CASSLDGDREVNEQYF,TGTGCCAGCAGCTTAGACGGTGACAGGGAGGTAAACGAGCAGTACTTC
TRBV7-2,TRBJ1-2,NA,NA,CASSLASRMDSYGYTF,TGTGCCAGCAGCTTAGCAAGCCGAATGGACAGTTATGGCTACACCTTC
TRBV7-2,TRBJ1-1,NA,TRBD1,CASSLLGQGTEAFF,TGTGCCAGCAGCTTGTTGGGACAGGGCACTGAAGCTTTCTTT
TRBV24-1,TRBJ1-5,NA,NA,CATSDLTGMDQPQHF,TGTGCCACCAGTGACCTGACAGGAATGGATCAGCCCCAGCATTTT
TRBV6-5,TRBJ1-1,NA,NA,CASRPGGAGNTEAFF,TGTGCCAGCAGGCCCGGGGGGGCGGGGAACACTGAAGCTTTCTTT
TRBV7-8,TRBJ2-3,NA,TRBD2,CASSLVLAGGPLNTQYF,TGTGCCAGCAGCTTAGTACTAGCGGGGGGGCCCCTAAATACGCAGTATTTT
TRBV18,TRBJ2-3,NA,NA,CASSHFPDTQYF,TGTGCCAGCTCACACTTTCCAGATACGCAGTATTTT
TRBV3-1/TRBV3-2,TRBJ2-7,few,TRBD1,CASSQQGAGYEQYF,TGTGCCAGCAGCCAACAGGGGGCGGGGTACGAGCAGTACTTC
TRBV7-2,TRBJ2-1,NA,TRBD2,CASSLGLAANEQFF,TGTGCCAGCAGCCTGGGACTAGCAGCCAATGAGCAGTTCTTC
TRBV7-2,TRBJ2-7,once,NA,CASSPRTNNEQYF,TGTGCCAGCAGCCCCCGGACAAATAACGAGCAGTACTTC
TRBV6-5,TRBJ1-3,NA,NA,CASSYSGRVAGNTIYF,TGTGCCAGCAGTTACTCGGGCAGGGTAGCTGGAAACACCATATATTTT
TRBV4-1,TRBJ1-5,NA,TRBD1,CASSLFTGGNQPQHF,TGCGCCAGCAGCCTATTCACAGGGGGCAATCAGCCCCAGCATTTT
TRBV6-2/TRBV6-3,TRBJ2-1,NA,TRBD2,CASSTGLARDYDEQFF,TGTGCCAGCAGCACGGGACTAGCGCGGGATTACGATGAGCAGTTCTTC